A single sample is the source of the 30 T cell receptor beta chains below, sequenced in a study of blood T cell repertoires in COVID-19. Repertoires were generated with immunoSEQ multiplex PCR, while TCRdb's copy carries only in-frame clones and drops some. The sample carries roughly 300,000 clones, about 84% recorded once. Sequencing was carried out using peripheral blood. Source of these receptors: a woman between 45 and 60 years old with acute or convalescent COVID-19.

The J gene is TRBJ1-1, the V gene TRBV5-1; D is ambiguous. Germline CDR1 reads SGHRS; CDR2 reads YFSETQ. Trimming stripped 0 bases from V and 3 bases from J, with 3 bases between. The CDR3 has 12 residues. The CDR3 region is CASSLGHTEAFF. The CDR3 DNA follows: TGCGCCAGCAGCTTGGGGCACACTGAAGCTTTCTTT.

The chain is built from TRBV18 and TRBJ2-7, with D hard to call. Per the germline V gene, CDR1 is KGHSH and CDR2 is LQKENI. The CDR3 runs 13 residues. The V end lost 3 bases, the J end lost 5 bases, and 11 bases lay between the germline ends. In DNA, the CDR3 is TGTGCCAGCTCACCGACCAGTCGGGACGAGCAGTACTTC. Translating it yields CASSPTSRDEQYF.

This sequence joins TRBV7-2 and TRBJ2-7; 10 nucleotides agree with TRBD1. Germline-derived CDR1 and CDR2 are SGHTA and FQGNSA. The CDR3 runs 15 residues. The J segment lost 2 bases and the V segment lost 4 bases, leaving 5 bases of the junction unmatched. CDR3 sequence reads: CASSSTGQGTYEQYF. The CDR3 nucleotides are TGTGCCAGCAGCTCCACGGGACAGGGGACCTACGAGCAGTACTTC.

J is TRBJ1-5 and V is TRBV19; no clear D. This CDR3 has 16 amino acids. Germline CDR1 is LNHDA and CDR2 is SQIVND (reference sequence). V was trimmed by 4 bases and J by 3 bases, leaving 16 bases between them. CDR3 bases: TGTGCCAGTAGTACCGCCAGGAGGAGGTCCAATCAGCCCCAGCATTTT. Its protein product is CASSTARRRSNQPQHF. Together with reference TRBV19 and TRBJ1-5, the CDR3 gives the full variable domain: DGGITQSPKYLFRKEGQNVTLSCEQNLNHDAMYWYRQDPGQGLRLIYYSQIVNDFQKGDIAEGYSVSREKKESFPLTVTSAQKNPTAFYLCASSTARRRSNQPQHFGDGTRLSIL.

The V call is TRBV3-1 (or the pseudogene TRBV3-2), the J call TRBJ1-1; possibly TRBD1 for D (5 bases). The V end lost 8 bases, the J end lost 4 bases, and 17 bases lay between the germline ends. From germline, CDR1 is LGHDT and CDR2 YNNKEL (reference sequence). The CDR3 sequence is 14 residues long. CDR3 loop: CASGGFGIFTEAFF. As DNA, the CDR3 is TGTGCCAGCGGGGGGTTTGGTATTTTCACTGAAGCTTTCTTT.

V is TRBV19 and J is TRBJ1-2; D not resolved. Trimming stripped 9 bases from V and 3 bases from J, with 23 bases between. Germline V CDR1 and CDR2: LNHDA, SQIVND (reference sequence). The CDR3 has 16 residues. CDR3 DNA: TGTGCCAGCCTTGGGCCTCCACGAGCCCAAGACTATGGCTACACCTTC. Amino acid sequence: CASLGPPRAQDYGYTF.

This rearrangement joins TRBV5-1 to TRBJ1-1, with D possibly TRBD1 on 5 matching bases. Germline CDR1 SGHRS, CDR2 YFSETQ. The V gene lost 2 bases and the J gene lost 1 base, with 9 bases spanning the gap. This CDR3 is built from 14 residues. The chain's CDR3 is CASSFQGGNTEAFF. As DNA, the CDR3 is TGCGCCAGCAGCTTTCAGGGAGGGAACACTGAAGCTTTCTTT.

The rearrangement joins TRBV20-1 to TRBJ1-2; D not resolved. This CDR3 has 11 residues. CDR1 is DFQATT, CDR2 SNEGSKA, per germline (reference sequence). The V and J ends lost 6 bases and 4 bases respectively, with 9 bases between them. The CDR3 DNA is TGCAGTGCCAGACTGAGCTATGGCTACACCTTC. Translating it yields CSARLSYGYTF.

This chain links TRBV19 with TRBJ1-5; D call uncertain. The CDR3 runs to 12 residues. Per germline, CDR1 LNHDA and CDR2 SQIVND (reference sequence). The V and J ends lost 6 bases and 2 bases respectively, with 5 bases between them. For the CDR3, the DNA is TGTGCCAGTAGCGGAGGCAATCAGCCCCAGCATTTT. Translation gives CASSGGNQPQHF.

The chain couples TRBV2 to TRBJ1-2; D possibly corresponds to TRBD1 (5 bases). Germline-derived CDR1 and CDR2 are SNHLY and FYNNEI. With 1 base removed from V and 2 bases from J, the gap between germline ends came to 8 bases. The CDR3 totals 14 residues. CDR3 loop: CASSEEGLNYGYTF. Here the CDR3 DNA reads TGTGCCAGCAGTGAAGAGGGGCTCAACTATGGCTACACCTTC.

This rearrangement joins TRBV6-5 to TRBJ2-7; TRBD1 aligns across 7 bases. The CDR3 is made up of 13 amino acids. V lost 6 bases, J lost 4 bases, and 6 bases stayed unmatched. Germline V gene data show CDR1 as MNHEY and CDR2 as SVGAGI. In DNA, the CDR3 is TGTGCCAGCAGAGAGCACAGGGGTTACGAGCAGTACTTC. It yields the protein CASREHRGYEQYF.

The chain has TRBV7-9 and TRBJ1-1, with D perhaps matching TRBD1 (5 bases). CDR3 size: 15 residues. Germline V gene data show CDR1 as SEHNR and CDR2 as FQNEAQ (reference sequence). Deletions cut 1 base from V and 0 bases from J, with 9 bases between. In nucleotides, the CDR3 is TGTGCCAGCAGCTTAGGTGGGGCAGTGAACACTGAAGCTTTCTTT. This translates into CASSLGGAVNTEAFF.

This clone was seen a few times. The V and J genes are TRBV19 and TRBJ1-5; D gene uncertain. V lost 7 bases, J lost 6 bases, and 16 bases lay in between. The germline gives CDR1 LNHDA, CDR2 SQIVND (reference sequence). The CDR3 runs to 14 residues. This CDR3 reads CASTNPYNGQPQHF. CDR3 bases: TGTGCCAGTACCAACCCTTATAACGGTCAGCCCCAGCATTTT.

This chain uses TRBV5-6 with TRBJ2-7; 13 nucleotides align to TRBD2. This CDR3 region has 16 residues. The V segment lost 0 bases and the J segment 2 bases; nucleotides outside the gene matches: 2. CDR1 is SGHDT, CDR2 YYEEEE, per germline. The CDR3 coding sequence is TGTGCCAGCAGCTTGGCAGGGACTAGCGGGGCCTACGAGCAGTACTTC. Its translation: CASSLAGTSGAYEQYF.

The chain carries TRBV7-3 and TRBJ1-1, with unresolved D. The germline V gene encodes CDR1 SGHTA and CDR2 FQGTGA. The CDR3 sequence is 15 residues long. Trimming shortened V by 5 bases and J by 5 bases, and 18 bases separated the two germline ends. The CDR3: CASSPYSTTSTEAFF. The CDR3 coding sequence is TGTGCCAGCAGCCCCTACAGCACCACGTCAACTGAAGCTTTCTTT. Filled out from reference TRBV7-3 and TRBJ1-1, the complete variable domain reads GAGVSQTPSNKVTEKGKYVELRCDPISGHTALYWYRQSLGQGPEFLIYFQGTGAADDSGLPNDRFFAVRPEGSVSTLKIQRTERGDSAVYLCASSPYSTTSTEAFFGQGTRLTVV.

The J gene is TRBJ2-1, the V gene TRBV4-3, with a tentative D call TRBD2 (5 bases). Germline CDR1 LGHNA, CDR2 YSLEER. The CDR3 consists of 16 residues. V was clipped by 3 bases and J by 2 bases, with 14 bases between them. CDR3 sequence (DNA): TGCGCCAGCAGCCAGGACCTCAGCGGTCCCTACAATGAGCAGTTCTTC. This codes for CASSQDLSGPYNEQFF.

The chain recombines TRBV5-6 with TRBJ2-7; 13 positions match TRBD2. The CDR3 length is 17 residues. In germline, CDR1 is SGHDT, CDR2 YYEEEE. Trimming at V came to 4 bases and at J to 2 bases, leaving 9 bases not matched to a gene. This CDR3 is CASSLPGTSGTPYEQYF. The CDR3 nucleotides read TGTGCCAGCAGCCTACCCGGGACTAGCGGGACCCCCTACGAGCAGTACTTC.

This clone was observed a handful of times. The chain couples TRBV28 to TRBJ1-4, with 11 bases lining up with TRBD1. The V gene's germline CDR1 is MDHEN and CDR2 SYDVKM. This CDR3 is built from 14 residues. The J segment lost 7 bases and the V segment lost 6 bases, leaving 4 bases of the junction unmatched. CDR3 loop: CASRLGQGVEKLFF. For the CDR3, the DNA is TGTGCCAGCAGGCTGGGACAGGGGGTTGAAAAACTGTTTTTT. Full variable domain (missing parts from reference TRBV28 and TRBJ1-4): DVKVTQSSRYLVKRTGEKVFLECVQDMDHENMFWYRQDPGLGLRLIYFSYDVKMKEKGDIPEGYSVSREKKERFSLILESASTNQTSMYLCASRLGQGVEKLFFGSGTQLSVL.

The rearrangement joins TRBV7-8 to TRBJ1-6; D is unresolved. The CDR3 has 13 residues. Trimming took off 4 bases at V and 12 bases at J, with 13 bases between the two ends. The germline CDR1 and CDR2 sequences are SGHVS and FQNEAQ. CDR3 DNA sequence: TGTGCCAGCAGCTCGTCGCTGGGAGGACCCCTCCACTTT. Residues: CASSSSLGGPLHF.

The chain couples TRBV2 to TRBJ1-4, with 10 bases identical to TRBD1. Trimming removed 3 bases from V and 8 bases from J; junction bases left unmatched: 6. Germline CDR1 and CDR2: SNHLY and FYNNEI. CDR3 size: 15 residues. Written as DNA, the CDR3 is TGTGCCAGCAGTGATAGGGACAGGGGTAGAGAAAAACTGTTTTTT. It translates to CASSDRDRGREKLFF.

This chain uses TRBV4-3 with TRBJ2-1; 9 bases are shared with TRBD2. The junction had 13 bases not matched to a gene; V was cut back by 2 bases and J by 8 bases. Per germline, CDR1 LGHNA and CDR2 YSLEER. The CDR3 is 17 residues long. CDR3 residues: CASSQSVAGGLLDEQFF. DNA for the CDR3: TGCGCCAGCAGCCAATCGGTGGCGGGAGGGCTATTAGATGAGCAGTTCTTC.

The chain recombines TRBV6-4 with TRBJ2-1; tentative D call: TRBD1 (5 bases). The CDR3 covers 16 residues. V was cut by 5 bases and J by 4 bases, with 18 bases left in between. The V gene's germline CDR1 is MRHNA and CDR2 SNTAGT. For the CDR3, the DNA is TGTGCCAGCAGTCCCTCGTCAGACAGCCGATACAATGAGCAGTTCTTC. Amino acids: CASSPSSDSRYNEQFF.

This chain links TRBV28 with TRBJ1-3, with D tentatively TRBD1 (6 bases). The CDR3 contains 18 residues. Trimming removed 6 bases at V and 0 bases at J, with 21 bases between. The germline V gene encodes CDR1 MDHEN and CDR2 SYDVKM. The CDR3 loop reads CASSPPHSGTISGNTIYF. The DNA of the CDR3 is TGTGCCAGCAGCCCCCCCCACTCCGGGACAATCTCTGGAAACACCATATATTTT.

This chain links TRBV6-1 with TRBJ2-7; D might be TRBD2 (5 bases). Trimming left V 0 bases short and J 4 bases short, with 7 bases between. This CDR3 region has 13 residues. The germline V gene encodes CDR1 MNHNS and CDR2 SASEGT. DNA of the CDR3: TGTGCCAGCAGTGAAGCGGGGAGTTACGAGCAGTACTTC. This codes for CASSEAGSYEQYF.

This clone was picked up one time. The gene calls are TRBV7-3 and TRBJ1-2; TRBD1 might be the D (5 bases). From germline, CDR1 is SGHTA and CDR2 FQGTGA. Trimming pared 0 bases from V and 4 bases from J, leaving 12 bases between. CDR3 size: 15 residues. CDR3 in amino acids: CASSLTPGPTYGYTF. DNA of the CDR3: TGTGCCAGCAGCTTAACGCCAGGGCCAACCTATGGCTACACCTTC.

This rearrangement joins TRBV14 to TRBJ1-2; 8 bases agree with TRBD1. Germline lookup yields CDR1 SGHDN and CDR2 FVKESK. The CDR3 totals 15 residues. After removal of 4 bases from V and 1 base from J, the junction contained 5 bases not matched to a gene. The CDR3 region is CASSPRQGHNYGYTF. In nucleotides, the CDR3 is TGTGCCAGCAGCCCCCGACAGGGGCATAACTATGGCTACACCTTC.

The CDR3 is CATSARSGELFF. Here the CDR3 DNA reads TGTGCCACCAGTGCCCGGTCCGGGGAGCTGTTTTTT. The chain recombines TRBV24-1 with TRBJ2-2; D gene ambiguous. Germline CDR1 and CDR2: KGHDR and SFDVKD. The CDR3 covers 12 residues. The V end was cut by 5 bases, the J end by 6 bases, with 6 bases between.

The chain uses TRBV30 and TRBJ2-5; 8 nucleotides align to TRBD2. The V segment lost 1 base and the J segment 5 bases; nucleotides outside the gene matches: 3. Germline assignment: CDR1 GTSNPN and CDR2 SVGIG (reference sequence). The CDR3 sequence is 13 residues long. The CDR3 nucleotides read TGTGCCTGGAGTGGGACGGGGGGGGAGACCCAGTACTTC. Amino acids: CAWSGTGGETQYF.

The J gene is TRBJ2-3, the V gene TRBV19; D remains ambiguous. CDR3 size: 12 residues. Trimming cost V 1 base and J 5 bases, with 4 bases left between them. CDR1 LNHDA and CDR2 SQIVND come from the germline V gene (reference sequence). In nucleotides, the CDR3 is TGTGCCAGTAGTATAGGAGTAGATACGCAGTATTTT. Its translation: CASSIGVDTQYF.

Here the CDR3 reads CASSLSASGGADTQYF. CDR3 in DNA: TGTGCCAGCAGCTTGTCGGCTAGCGGTGGGGCAGATACGCAGTATTTT. The genes are TRBV7-3 and TRBJ2-3, with TRBD2 matching over 7 bases. The CDR3 runs to 16 residues. Germline V gives CDR1 SGHTA, CDR2 FQGTGA. Trimming took 3 bases from V and 4 from J; bases not matched to a gene: 10.